This T cell receptor (beta chain) was captured by sequencing in a study of cytomegalovirus exposure and HLA in healthy donors. In the study overall: The study's early data release held 75 million to 95 million unique TCRs from HLA-typed donors.

CDR3 length equals 15 residues. V was trimmed by 5 bases and J by 9 bases, leaving 17 bases between them. CDR1 and CDR2 (germline): SGHTA, FQGNSA. The primer mix had 60 Vbeta and 13 Jbeta primers. Only in-frame clones appear in the TCRdb table, and some are missing; sequencing was by immunoSEQ multiplex PCR. The table includes roughly 160,000 clones, about three quarters detected once. General study results and limits: Whilst most TCR sequences proved rare, a subset of public TCRs occurred across many donors. Cytomegalovirus status was reportedly diagnosed by the classifier with high specificity and sensitivity. In a later analysis, at a false discovery rate of 0.05, roughly 17,000 TCR beta sequences matched HLA alleles.

Details on this clone: The antigen remains unidentified.

The TCR comes from a man aged 50-59 years in good health and CMV-seropositive. The chain joins TRBV7-2 to TRBJ1-6; D is undetermined. The source material was PBMCs. CDR3 DNA sequence: TGTGCCAGCAGCCAAGGAGGAACCTGGCGTTCACCCCTCCACTTT. It translates to CASSQGGTWRSPLHF. Full variable domain (remainder filled in from reference TRBV7-2 and TRBJ1-6): GAGVSQSPSNKVTEKGKDVELRCDPISGHTALYWYRQSLGQGLEFLIYFQGNSAPDKSGLPSDRFSAERTGGSVSTLTIQRTQQEDSAVYLCASSQGGTWRSPLHFGNGTRLTVT.